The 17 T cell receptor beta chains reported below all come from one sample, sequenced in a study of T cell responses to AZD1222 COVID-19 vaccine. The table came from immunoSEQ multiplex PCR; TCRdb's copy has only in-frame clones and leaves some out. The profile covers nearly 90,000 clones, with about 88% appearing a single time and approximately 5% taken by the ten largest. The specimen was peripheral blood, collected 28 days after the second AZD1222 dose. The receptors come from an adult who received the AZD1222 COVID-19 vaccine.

CDR3 sequence (DNA): TGTGCCAGCAGTTACTCCGGGTACACTGAAGCTTTCTTT. It is translated as CASSYSGYTEAFF. V is TRBV6-5 and J is TRBJ1-1; no definite D call. From germline, CDR1 is MNHEY and CDR2 SVGAGI. The V gene lost 0 bases and the J gene lost 3 bases, with 5 bases spanning the gap. CDR3 length equals 13 residues.

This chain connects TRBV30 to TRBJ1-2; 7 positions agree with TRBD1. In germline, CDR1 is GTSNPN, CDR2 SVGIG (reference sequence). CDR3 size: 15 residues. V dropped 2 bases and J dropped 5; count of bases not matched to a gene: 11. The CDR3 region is CAWSFSRTGHYGYTF. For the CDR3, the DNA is TGTGCCTGGAGTTTTTCTAGGACAGGTCATTATGGCTACACCTTC.

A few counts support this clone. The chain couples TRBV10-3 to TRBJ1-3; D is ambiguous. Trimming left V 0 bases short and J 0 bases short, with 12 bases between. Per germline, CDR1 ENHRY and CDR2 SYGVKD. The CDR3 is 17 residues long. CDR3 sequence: CAISESNGRISGNTIYF. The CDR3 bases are TGTGCCATCAGTGAGTCGAATGGGAGAATCTCTGGAAACACCATATATTTT.

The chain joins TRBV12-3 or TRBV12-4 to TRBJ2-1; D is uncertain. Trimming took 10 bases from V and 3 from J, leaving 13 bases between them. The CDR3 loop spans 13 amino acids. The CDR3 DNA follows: TGTGCCACCCAGCTCTTTGGCTACAATGAGCAGTTCTTC. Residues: CATQLFGYNEQFF.

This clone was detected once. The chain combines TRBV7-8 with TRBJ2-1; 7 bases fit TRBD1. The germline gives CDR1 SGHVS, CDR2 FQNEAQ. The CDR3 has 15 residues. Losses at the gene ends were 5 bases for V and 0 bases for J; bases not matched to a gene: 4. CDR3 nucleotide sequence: TGTGCCAGCAGCCGAGGGGGCAACTCCTACAATGAGCAGTTCTTC. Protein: CASSRGGNSYNEQFF.

The CDR3 reads CASRGGPFYEQYF. In nucleotides, the CDR3 is TGCGCCAGCAGGGGGGGACCTTTCTACGAGCAGTACTTC. The chain couples TRBV4-1 to TRBJ2-7; weak D call: TRBD2 (6 bases). Trimming removed 6 bases from V and 3 bases from J, with 12 bases in between. Germline V gene lookup returns CDR1 MGHRA and CDR2 YSYEKL. This CDR3 comprises 13 residues.

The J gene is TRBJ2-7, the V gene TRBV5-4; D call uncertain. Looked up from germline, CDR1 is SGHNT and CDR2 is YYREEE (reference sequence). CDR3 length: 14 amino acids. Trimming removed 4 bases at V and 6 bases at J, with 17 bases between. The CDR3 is CASSRSPDHLEQYF. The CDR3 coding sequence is TGTGCCAGCAGCCGCTCCCCGGATCACCTCGAGCAGTACTTC.

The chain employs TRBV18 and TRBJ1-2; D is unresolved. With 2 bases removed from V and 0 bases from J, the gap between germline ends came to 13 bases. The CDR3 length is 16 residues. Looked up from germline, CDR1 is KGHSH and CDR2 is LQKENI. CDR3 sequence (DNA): TGTGCCAGCTCACCATCGGTGAAGAATACTAACTATGGCTACACCTTC. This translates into CASSPSVKNTNYGYTF. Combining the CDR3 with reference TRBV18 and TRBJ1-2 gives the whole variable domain NAGVMQNPRHLVRRRGQEARLRCSPMKGHSHVYWYRQLPEEGLKFMVYLQKENIIDESGMPKERFSAEFPKEGPSILRIQQVVRGDSAAYFCASSPSVKNTNYGYTFGSGTRLTVV.

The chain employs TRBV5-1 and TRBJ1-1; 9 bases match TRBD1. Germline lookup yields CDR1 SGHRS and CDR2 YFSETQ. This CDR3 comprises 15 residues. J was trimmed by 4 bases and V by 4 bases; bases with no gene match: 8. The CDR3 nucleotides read TGCGCCAGCAGCCAGTCCGGGACAGGGCTCACTGAAGCTTTCTTT. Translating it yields CASSQSGTGLTEAFF.

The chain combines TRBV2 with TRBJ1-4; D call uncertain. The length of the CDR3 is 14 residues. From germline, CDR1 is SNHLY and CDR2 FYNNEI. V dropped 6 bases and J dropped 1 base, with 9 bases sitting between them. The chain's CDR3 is CASRGRRTNEKLFF. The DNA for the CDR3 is TGTGCCAGCAGAGGACGGCGAACTAATGAAAAACTGTTTTTT.

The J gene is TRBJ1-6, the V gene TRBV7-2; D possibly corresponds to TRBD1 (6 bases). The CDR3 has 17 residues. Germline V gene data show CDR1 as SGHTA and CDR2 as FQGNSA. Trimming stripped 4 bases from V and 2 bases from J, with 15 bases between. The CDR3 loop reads CASSSPGAGAYNSPLHF. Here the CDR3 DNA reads TGTGCCAGCAGCTCGCCTGGGGCAGGGGCCTATAATTCACCCCTCCACTTT.

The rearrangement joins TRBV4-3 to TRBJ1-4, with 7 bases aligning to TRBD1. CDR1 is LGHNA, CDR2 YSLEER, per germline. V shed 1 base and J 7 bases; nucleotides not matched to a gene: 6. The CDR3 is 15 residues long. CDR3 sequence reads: CASSQGQGVGEKLFF. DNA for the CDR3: TGCGCCAGCAGCCAAGGACAGGGAGTGGGTGAAAAACTGTTTTTT.

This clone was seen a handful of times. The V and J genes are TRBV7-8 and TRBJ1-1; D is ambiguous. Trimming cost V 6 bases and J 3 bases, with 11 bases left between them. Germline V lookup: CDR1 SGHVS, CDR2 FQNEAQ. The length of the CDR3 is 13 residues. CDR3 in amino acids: CASRPRDYTEAFF. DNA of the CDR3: TGTGCCAGCAGGCCTAGGGATTACACTGAAGCTTTCTTT.

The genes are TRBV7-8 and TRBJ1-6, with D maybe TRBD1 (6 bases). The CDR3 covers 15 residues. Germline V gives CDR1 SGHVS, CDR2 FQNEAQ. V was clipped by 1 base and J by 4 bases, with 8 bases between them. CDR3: CASSLETGYNSPLHF. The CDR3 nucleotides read TGTGCCAGCAGCTTAGAGACAGGATATAATTCACCCCTCCACTTT.

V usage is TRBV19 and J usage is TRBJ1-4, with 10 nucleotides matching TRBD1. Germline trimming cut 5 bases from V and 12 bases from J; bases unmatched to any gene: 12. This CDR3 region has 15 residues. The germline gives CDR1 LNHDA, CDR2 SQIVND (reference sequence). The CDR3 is CASSWGTGASWELFF. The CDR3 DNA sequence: TGTGCCAGTAGTTGGGGGACAGGGGCCTCCTGGGAACTGTTTTTT.

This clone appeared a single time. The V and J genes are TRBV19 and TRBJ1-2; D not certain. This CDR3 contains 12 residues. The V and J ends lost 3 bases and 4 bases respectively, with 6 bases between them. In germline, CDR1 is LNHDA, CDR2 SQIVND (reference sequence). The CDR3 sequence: CASSMTIYGYTF. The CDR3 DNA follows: TGTGCCAGTAGTATGACTATCTATGGCTACACCTTC.

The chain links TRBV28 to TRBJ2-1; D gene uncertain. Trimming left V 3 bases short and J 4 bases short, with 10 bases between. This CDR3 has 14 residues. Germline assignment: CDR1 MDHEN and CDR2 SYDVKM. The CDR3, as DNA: TGTGCCAGCAGTTTGAGTAGCCGATACAATGAGCAGTTCTTC. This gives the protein CASSLSSRYNEQFF.